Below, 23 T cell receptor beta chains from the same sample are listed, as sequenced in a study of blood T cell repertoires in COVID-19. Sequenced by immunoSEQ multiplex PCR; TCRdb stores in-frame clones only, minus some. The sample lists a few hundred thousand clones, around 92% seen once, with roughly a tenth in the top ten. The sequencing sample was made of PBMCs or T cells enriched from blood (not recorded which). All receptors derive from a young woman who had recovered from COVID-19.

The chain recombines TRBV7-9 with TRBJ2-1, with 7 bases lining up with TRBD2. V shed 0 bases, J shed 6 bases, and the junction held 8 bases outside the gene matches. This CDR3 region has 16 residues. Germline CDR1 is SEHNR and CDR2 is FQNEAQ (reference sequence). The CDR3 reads CASSLAPREGRNEQFF. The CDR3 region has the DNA TGTGCCAGCAGCTTAGCGCCGAGGGAGGGCCGCAATGAGCAGTTCTTC.

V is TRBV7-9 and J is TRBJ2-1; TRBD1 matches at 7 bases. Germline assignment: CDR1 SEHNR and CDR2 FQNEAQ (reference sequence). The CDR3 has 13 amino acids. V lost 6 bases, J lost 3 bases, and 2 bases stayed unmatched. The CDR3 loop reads CASRRDSYNEQFF. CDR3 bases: TGTGCCAGCAGACGGGACAGCTACAATGAGCAGTTCTTC.

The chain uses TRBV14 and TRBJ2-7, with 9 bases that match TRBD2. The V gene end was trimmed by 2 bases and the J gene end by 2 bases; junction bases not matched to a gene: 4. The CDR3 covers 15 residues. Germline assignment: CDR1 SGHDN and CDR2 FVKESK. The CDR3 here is CASSQWTSVTYEQYF. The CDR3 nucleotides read TGTGCCAGCAGCCAATGGACTAGCGTCACCTACGAGCAGTACTTC.

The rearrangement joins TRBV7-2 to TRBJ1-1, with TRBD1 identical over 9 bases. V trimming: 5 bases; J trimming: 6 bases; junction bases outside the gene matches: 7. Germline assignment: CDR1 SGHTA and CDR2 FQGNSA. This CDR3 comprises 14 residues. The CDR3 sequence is CASSPGTGYSEAFF. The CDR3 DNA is TGTGCCAGCAGCCCCGGGACAGGGTACTCTGAAGCTTTCTTT.

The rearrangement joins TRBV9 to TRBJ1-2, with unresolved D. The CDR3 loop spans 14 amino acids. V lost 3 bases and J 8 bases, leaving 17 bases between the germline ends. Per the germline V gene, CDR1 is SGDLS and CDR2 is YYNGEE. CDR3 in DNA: TGTGCCAGCAGCGCTAGTTCTGGGTTCGACGGCTACACCTTC. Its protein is CASSASSGFDGYTF.

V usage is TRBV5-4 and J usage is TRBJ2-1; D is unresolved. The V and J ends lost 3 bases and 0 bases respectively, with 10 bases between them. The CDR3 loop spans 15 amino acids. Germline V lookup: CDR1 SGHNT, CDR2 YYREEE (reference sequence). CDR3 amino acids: CASSSPVNSYNEQFF. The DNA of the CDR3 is TGTGCCAGCAGCTCCCCAGTGAACTCCTACAATGAGCAGTTCTTC.

The CDR3 loop is CASSSAGTQNTEAFF. In nucleotides, the CDR3 is TGTGCCAGCAGCTCTGCAGGGACACAGAACACTGAAGCTTTCTTT. The rearrangement joins TRBV11-3 to TRBJ1-1, with a tentative D call TRBD1 (6 bases). CDR1 and CDR2 (germline): SGHNT, YENEEA. Deletions cut 4 bases from V and 1 base from J, with 13 bases between. CDR3 length equals 15 residues. The full variable domain, rest sourced from reference TRBV11-3 and TRBJ1-1, is EAGVVQSPRYKIIEKKQPVAFWCNPISGHNTLYWYLQNLGQGPELLIRYENEEAVDDSQLPKDRFSAERLKGVDSTLKIQPAELGDSAVYLCASSSAGTQNTEAFFGQGTRLTVV.

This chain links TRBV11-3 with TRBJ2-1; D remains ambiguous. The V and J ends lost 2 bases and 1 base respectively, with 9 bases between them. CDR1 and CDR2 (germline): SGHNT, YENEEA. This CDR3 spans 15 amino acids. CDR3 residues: CASSLRLVSYNEQFF. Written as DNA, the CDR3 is TGTGCCAGCAGCTTAAGGCTAGTATCCTACAATGAGCAGTTCTTC.

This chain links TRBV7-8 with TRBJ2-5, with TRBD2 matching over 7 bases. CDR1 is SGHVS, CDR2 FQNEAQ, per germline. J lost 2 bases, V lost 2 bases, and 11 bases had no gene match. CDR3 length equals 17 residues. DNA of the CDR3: TGTGCCAGCAGCTTACTGTTACGGGGGGATTATCAAGAGACCCAGTACTTC. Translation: CASSLLLRGDYQETQYF.

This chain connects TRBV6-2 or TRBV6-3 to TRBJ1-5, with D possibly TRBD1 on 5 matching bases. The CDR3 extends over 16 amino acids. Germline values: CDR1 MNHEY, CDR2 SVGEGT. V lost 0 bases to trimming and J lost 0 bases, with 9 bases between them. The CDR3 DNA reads TGTGCCAGCAGTTACTCGGGGGGATTTAGCAATCAGCCCCAGCATTTT. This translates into CASSYSGGFSNQPQHF.

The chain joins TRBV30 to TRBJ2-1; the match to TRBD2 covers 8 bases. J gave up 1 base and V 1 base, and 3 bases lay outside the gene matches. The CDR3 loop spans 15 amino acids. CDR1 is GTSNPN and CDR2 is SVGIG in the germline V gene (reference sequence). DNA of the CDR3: TGTGCCTGGAGTGCCGTAGCGGGATCCTACAATGAGCAGTTCTTC. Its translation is CAWSAVAGSYNEQFF. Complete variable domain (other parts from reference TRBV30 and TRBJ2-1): SQTIHQWPATLVQPVGSPLSLECTVEGTSNPNLYWYRQAAGRGLQLLFYSVGIGQISSEVPQNLSASRPQDRQFILSSKKLLLSDSGFYLCAWSAVAGSYNEQFFGPGTRLTVL.

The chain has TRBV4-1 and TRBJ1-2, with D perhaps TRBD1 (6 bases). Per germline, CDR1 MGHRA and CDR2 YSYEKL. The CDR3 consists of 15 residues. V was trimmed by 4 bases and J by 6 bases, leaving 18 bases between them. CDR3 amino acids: CASSPRTAWGHGYTF. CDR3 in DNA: TGCGCCAGCAGCCCGCGGACAGCCTGGGGCCATGGCTACACCTTC.

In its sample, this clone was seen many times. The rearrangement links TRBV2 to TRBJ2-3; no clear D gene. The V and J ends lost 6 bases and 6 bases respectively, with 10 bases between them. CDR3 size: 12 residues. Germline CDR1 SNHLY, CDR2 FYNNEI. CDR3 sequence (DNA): TGTGCCAGCAGGATTATAGCCGATACGCAGTATTTT. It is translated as CASRIIADTQYF.

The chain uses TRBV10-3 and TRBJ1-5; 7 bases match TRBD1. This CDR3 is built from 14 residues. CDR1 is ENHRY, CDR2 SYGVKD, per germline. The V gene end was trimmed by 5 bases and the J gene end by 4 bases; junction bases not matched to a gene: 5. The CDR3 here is CAISPVGQNQPQHF. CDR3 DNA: TGTGCCATCAGTCCGGTGGGACAGAATCAGCCCCAGCATTTT.

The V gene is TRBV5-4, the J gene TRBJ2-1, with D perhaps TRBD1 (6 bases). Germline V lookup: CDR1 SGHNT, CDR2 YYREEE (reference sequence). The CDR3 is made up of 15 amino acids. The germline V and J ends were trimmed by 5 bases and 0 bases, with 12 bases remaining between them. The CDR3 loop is CASRATGTSYNEQFF. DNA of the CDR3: TGTGCCAGCAGGGCTACAGGGACCTCCTACAATGAGCAGTTCTTC.

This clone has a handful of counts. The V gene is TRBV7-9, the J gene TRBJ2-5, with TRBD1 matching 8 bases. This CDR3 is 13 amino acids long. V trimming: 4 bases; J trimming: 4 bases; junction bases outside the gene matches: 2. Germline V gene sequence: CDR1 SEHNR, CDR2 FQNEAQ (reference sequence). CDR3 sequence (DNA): TGTGCCAGCAGCTCCAGGGGGCCAGAGACCCAGTACTTC. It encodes CASSSRGPETQYF.

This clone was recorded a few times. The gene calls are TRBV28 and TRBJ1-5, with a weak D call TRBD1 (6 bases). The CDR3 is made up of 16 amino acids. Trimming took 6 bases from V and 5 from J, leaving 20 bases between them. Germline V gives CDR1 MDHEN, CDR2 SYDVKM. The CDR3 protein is CASSNPTGVDHQPQHF. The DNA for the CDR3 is TGTGCCAGCAGCAACCCGACAGGTGTTGATCATCAGCCCCAGCATTTT.

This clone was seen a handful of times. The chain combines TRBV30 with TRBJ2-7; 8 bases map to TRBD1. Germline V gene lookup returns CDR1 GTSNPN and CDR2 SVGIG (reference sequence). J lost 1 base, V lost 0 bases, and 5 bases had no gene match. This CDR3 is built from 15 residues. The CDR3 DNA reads TGTGCCTGGAGTGTCAAGAGGGACAGGTCCTACGAGCAGTACTTC. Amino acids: CAWSVKRDRSYEQYF.

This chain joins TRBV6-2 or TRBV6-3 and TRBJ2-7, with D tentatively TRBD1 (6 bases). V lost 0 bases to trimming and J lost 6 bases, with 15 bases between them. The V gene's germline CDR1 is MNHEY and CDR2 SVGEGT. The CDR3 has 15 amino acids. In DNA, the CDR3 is TGTGCCAGCAGTTACTCGAGCAGGGGAAATCCCGAGCAGTACTTC. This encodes CASSYSSRGNPEQYF.

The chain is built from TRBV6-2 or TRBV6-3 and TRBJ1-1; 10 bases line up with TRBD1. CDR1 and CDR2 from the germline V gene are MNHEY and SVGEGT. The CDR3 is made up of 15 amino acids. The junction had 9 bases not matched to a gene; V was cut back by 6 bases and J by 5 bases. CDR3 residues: CASSRPGQGGTEAFF. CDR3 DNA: TGTGCCAGCAGCCGACCCGGACAGGGGGGAACTGAAGCTTTCTTT.

The CDR3 nucleotides read TGCGCCAGCAGTACACCCAGCGGAGCGCAGTATTTT. Protein sequence: CASSTPSGAQYF. The chain joins TRBV4-1 to TRBJ2-3; D perhaps matches TRBD2 (5 bases). CDR1 and CDR2 from the germline V gene are MGHRA and YSYEKL. The CDR3 spans 12 residues. The germline V and J ends were trimmed by 6 bases and 10 bases, with 14 bases remaining between them.

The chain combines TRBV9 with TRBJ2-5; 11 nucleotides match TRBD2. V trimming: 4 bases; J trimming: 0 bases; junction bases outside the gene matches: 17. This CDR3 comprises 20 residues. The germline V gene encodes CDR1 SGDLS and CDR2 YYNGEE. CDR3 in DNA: TGTGCCAGCAGCCCTCAGTTCCGTAGCGGGAGGGGGACCTACCAAGAGACCCAGTACTTC. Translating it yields CASSPQFRSGRGTYQETQYF.

CDR3 protein: CASSPSDRGSYNEQFF. The CDR3 nucleotides are TGTGCCAGCTCACCCTCGGACAGGGGTTCCTACAATGAGCAGTTCTTC. The chain links TRBV18 to TRBJ2-1; 9 nucleotides match TRBD1. CDR3 length equals 16 residues. Germline V lookup: CDR1 KGHSH, CDR2 LQKENI. Germline trimming cut 3 bases from V and 1 base from J; bases unmatched to any gene: 4.